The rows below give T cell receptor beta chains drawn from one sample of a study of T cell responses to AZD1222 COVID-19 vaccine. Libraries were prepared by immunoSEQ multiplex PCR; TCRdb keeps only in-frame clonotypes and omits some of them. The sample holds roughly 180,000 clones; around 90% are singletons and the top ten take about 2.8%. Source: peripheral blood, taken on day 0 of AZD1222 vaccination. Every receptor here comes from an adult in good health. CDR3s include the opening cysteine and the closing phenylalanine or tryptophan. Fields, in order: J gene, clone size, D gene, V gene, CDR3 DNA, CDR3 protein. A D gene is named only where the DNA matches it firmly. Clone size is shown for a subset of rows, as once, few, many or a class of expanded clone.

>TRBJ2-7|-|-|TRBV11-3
TGTGCCAGCAGCTTAGTCCTACGGGACGAGCAGTACTTC
CASSLVLRDEQYF
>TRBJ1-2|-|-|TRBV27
TGTGCCCCCGGCTACGGTTATGGCTACACCTTC
CAPGYGYGYTF
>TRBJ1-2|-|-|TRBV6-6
TGTGCCAGCATGGGGAGCTATGGCTACACCTTC
CASMGSYGYTF
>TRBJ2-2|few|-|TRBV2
TGTGCCAGCAGTGATTCGAGGACTGCTTACACCGGGGAGCTGTTTTTT
CASSDSRTAYTGELFF
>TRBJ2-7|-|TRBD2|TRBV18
TGTGCCAGCTCACCGCGGACCGGGGGGTACGAGCAGTACTTC
CASSPRTGGYEQYF
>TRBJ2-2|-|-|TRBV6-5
TGTGCCAGCAGTTATTCCGGGACTCCCCTCTCCGGGGAGCTGTTTTTT
CASSYSGTPLSGELFF
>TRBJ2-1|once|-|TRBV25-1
TGTGCCAGCAGTGCTCAACCGGTCTATGAGCAGTTCTTC
CASSAQPVYEQFF
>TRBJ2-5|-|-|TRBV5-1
TGCGCCAGCAGCTCGAGACCGGGCGATCAAGAGACCCAGTACTTC
CASSSRPGDQETQYF
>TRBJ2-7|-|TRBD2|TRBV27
TGTGCCAGCAGTTTGGGACTACCTTACGAGCAGTACTTC
CASSLGLPYEQYF
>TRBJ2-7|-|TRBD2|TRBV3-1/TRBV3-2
TGTGCCAGCAGCCAAGGATTTTTGGGTAGCGGGAGAATAGGTCGCAACGAGCAGTACTTC
CASSQGFLGSGRIGRNEQYF
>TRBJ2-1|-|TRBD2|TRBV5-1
TGCGCCAGCAGCTGGTCCCGGGAGGGGGAGCAGTTCTTC
CASSWSREGEQFF
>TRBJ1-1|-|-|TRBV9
TGTGCCAGCAGCGTAGAGACAGTGAACACTGAAGCTTTCTTT
CASSVETVNTEAFF
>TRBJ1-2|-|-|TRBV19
TGTGCCAGTAATCCTGTAAACAGGCAAGGAGGCTACACCTTC
CASNPVNRQGGYTF
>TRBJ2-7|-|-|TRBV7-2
TGTGCCAGCAGCTTAGGGACGGGGAGCTCCTACGAGCAGTACTTC
CASSLGTGSSYEQYF
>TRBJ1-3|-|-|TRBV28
TGTGCCAGCAGTGCCGTTATAGGCTCTGGAAACACCATATATTTT
CASSAVIGSGNTIYF
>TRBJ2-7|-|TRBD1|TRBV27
TGTGCCAGCAGTGACACCGGGACAGGGAGGGGCGAGCAGTACTTC
CASSDTGTGRGEQYF
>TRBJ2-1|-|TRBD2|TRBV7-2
TGTGCCAGCAGCCTCGGGACTAGCGGGAGGAATGAGCAGTTCTTC
CASSLGTSGRNEQFF
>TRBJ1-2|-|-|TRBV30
TGTGCCTGGAGTGAGAATATACAGGGAAGCTACACCTTC
CAWSENIQGSYTF
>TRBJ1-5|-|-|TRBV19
TGTGCCAGTACTCACCGTCAGGCGTTGCATCAGCCCCAGCATTTT
CASTHRQALHQPQHF
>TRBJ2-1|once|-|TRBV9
TGTGCCAGCAGCGGACCCCAGTTCTTC
CASSGPQFF
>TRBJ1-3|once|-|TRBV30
TGTGCCTGGAGCGGAAAGAGGGGAGGAAGCACCATATATTTT
CAWSGKRGGSTIYF
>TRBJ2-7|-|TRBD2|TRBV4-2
TGTGCCAGCAGCCAAGTAGATAGCGGGAGCTACGAGCAGTACTTC
CASSQVDSGSYEQYF
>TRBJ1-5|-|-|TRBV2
TGTGCCAGCAGTAAAGACGGGGGGAATCAGCCCCAGCATTTT
CASSKDGGNQPQHF
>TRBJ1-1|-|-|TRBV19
TGTGCCAGTAGTACCCCCCCCGAGATAATCGTGAACACTGAAGCTTTCTTT
CASSTPPEIIVNTEAFF
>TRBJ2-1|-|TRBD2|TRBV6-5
TGTGCCAGCAGGGCAGGGATAGCGGGTATTAATGAGCAGTTCTTC
CASRAGIAGINEQFF
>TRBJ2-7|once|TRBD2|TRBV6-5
TGTGCCAGCAGTTACCAGCGGGGATCCTACGAGCAGTACTTC
CASSYQRGSYEQYF
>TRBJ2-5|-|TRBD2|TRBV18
TGTGCCAGCTCACGCGGACTAGCGGGAGGGGCAGAGACCCAGTACTTC
CASSRGLAGGAETQYF
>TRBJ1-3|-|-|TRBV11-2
TGTGCCAGCAGCTTAGGGCAGGGAGGATATGGAAACACCATATATTTT
CASSLGQGGYGNTIYF
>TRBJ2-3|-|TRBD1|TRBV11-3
TGTGCCAGCAGCTTCGGACAGGGCTACACAGATACGCAGTATTTT
CASSFGQGYTDTQYF
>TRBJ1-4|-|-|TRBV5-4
TGTGCCAGCAGCCTGGGGGGGGGCATAGGTAATGAAAAACTGTTTTTT
CASSLGGGIGNEKLFF
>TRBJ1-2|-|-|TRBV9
TGTGCCAGCAGCTCCCACGGTGGCTACACCTTC
CASSSHGGYTF
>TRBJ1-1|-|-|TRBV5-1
TGCGCCAGCCGTTCGGAGGTGGAGTATACTGAAGCTTTCTTT
CASRSEVEYTEAFF
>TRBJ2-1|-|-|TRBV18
TGTGCCAGCTCACTCCTACTGACTGCTGGGAGCTCCTACAATGAGCAGTTCTTC
CASSLLLTAGSSYNEQFF
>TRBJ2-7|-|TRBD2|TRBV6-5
TGTGCCAGCAGTTACTCAGCGGGGAGCTCCTACGAGCAGTACTTC
CASSYSAGSSYEQYF
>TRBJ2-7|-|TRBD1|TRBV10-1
TGCGCCAGCATCCGACCCGGGACAGGGTTTGAAAACTACGAGCAGTACTTC
CASIRPGTGFENYEQYF
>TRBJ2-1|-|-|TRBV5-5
TGTGCCAGCAGCTTCAGCAGACCCAATGAGCAGTTCTTC
CASSFSRPNEQFF
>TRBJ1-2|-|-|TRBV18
TGTGCCAGCTCACCACGGTTCCAGGGAGACTATGGCTACACCTTC
CASSPRFQGDYGYTF
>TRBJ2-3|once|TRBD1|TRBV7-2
TGTGCCAGCAGCTCCCGGGACAGTTCCACAGATACGCAGTATTTT
CASSSRDSSTDTQYF
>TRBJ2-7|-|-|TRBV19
TGTGCCAGTACCGGGGCAAACTACGAGCAGTACTTC
CASTGANYEQYF
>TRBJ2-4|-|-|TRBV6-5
TGTGCCAGCAGTTACGGGCTAGCCAAAAACATTCAGTACTTC
CASSYGLAKNIQYF
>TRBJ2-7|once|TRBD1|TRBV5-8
TGTGCCAGCAGCTTGGCAACAGGGGCAACCTACGAGCAGTACTTC
CASSLATGATYEQYF
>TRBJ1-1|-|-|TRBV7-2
TGTGCCAGCAGCCCACGACGGAAACGGGGCACTGAAGCTTTCTTT
CASSPRRKRGTEAFF
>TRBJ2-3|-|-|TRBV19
TGTGCCAGTAGTATCGGTCGCAGGCCATCGAGCGCAGATACGCAGTATTTT
CASSIGRRPSSADTQYF
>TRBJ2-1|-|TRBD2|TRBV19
TGTGCCAGTAGCCTAACTAGCGGCCCCTACAATGAGCAGTTCTTC
CASSLTSGPYNEQFF
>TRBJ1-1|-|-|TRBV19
TGTGCCAGTCGAGATCAGGGACTCGCAGCTTTCTTT
CASRDQGLAAFF
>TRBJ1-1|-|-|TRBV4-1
TGCGCCAGCAGCCAAGATCAAGACCGACTGAACACTGAAGCTTTCTTT
CASSQDQDRLNTEAFF
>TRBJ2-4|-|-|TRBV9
TGTGCCAGCAGCGCCACAGGGTACAAAAACATTCAGTACTTC
CASSATGYKNIQYF
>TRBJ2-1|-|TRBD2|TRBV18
TGTGCCAGCTCAGAGACTAGCGGGATGGAGCAGTTCTTC
CASSETSGMEQFF
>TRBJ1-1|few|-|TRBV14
TGTGCCAGCAGCCAAGACCTCCGGGGGACCATGAACACTGAAGCTTTCTTT
CASSQDLRGTMNTEAFF
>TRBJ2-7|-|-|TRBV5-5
TGTGCCAGCAGCCGTACCCCTTCCGAGCAGTACTTC
CASSRTPSEQYF
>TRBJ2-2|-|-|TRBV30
TGTGCCTGGAGTGTCTGGGGGGTCGGCACCGGGGAGCTGTTTTTT
CAWSVWGVGTGELFF
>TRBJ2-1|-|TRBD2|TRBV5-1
TGCGCCAGCAGCTTGGACGCGGGAGCCCGGGAGCAGTTCTTC
CASSLDAGAREQFF
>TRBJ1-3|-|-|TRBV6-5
TGTGCCAGCAGCCAGGCAGGATCTGGAAACACCATATATTTT
CASSQAGSGNTIYF
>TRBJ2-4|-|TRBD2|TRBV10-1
TGCGCCACCGCAAGTACCGCGGGAGTCGAATCAAAAGCCAAAAACATTCAGTACTTC
CATASTAGVESKAKNIQYF
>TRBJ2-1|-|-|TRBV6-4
TGTGCCAGCAGTGACTCGACGTCCGCGAATGAGCAGTTCTTC
CASSDSTSANEQFF
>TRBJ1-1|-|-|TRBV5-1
TGCGCCAGCAGCTTGGGCGACCCCCCGGCTTTCTTT
CASSLGDPPAFF
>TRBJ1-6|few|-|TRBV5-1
TGCGCCAGCAGCTACCGGGACTCCTATAATTCACCCCTCCACTTT
CASSYRDSYNSPLHF
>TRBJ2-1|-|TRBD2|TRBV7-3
TGTGCCAGCAGCGGGACTAGCGGACCCTACAATGAGCAGTTCTTC
CASSGTSGPYNEQFF
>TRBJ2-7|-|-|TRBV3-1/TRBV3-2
TGTGCCAGCAGCCAAGGGGGAGGGGGCCCATACGAGCAGTACTTC
CASSQGGGGPYEQYF